A selection of T cell receptor beta chains follows, all from one sample in a study of blood T cell repertoires in COVID-19. TCRdb keeps only in-frame clones here, not all; method: immunoSEQ multiplex PCR. This table has some 390,000 clones, around 87% appearing once. The sample taken for sequencing was PBMCs or T cells enriched from blood (not recorded which). Source of these receptors: a man aged 25-45 years who had recovered from COVID-19. CDR3s include the opening cysteine and the closing phenylalanine or tryptophan. D genes are given only for firm matches. For some rows the clone size is stated as once, few or many, or as a class when expanded; others skip it.

clone_size j_call d_call v_call cdr3_nt cdr3_aa
. TRBJ1-5 TRBD1 TRBV12-5 TGTGCTAGTGGTTTTCTTGTGACAGGGGTGGAACAGCCCCAGCATTTT CASGFLVTGVEQPQHF
. TRBJ1-2 TRBD1 TRBV7-2 TGTGCCAGCAGACCACCCCCAAGGGACAGGGCAACCCTCCTCTATGGCTACACCTTC CASRPPPRDRATLLYGYTF
. TRBJ2-7 . TRBV20-1 TGCAGTGCTAGTCGGGTTTACGAGCAGTACTTC CSASRVYEQYF
. TRBJ1-2 . TRBV7-9 TGTGCCAGCAGCTTGCCAGGGGCTTTATCCTATGGCTACACCTTC CASSLPGALSYGYTF
. TRBJ1-5 . TRBV28 TGTGCCAGCAGTTTCGAGGCAGATTACAATCAGCCCCAGCATTTT CASSFEADYNQPQHF
. TRBJ2-2 TRBD1 TRBV30 TGTGCCTGGAGTGTATTTCTCCGGACAGGACTCACCGGGGAGCTGTTTTTT CAWSVFLRTGLTGELFF
once TRBJ2-7 . TRBV27 TGTGCCAGCAGTTCGCTACCCTACGAGCAGTACTTC CASSSLPYEQYF
. TRBJ2-6 TRBD1 TRBV6-6 TGTGCCAGCAGTTACTCGACAGGGTCTGGGGCCAACGTCCTGACTTTC CASSYSTGSGANVLTF
. TRBJ2-7 . TRBV11-3 TGTGCCAGCAGCCTCCCTCAGGGTGAGCAGTACTTC CASSLPQGEQYF
. TRBJ2-5 TRBD2 TRBV5-8 TGTGCCAGCAGCTTGGACGCGGGAGCAGAGACCCAGTACTTC CASSLDAGAETQYF
. TRBJ2-1 . TRBV6-5 TGTGCCAGCAGTTACGCGGGAAGCTCCTACAATGAGCAGTTCTTC CASSYAGSSYNEQFF
once TRBJ1-5 . TRBV6-5 TGTGCCAGCAGAACAGGGCAACCTAGCAATCAGCCCCAGCATTTT CASRTGQPSNQPQHF
. TRBJ1-2 . TRBV23-1 TGCGCCAGCAGTCAACGACAGAGAATCTATGGCTACACCTTC CASSQRQRIYGYTF
. TRBJ1-5 . TRBV2 TGTGCCAGCAGTGGAGGGAGCAATCAGCCCCAGCATTTT CASSGGSNQPQHF
. TRBJ2-1 TRBD2 TRBV28 TGTGCCAGCAGTTTATCGGGACTAAGCAATGAGCAGTTCTTC CASSLSGLSNEQFF
. TRBJ2-7 TRBD1 TRBV15 TGTGCCACCAGCAGAGGAGTACAGGGGTCGAGGTACGAGCAGTACTTC CATSRGVQGSRYEQYF
. TRBJ1-5 . TRBV10-1 TGCGCCAGCAGTGACCGGGATCAGCCCCAGCATTTT CASSDRDQPQHF
. TRBJ2-5 TRBD2 TRBV7-2 TGTGCCAGCAGCTCCGCGGGACTAGCGGGAGAGACCCAGTACTTC CASSSAGLAGETQYF
. TRBJ2-1 . TRBV5-1 TGCGCCAGCAGCTTGCGAGTTGGGCTAACCCAAATCCTCCATGAGCAGTTCTTC CASSLRVGLTQILHEQFF
. TRBJ1-2 . TRBV10-3 TGTGCCATCAGCCTACGGAGGGAAGCCTATGGCTACACCTTC CAISLRREAYGYTF
. TRBJ1-4 . TRBV7-2 TGTGCCAGCAGCTTAGGAGGGAACAATGAAAAACTGTTTTTT CASSLGGNNEKLFF
. TRBJ2-7 TRBD1 TRBV2 TGTGCCAGCAGCGTTAAGGGACAGCTTTCCTACGAGCAGTACTTC CASSVKGQLSYEQYF
few TRBJ1-3 . TRBV2 TGTGCCAGCAGTGAACAGGTTTTCTCTGGAAACACCATATATTTT CASSEQVFSGNTIYF
. TRBJ2-2 . TRBV12-3/TRBV12-4 TGTGCCAGCAGTTCCTATACTACCGGGGAGCTGTTTTTT CASSSYTTGELFF
. TRBJ2-1 TRBD1 TRBV5-5 TGTGCCAGCAGCTTGGAGGCAGGGGGCTTTTTCTTC CASSLEAGGFFF
once TRBJ2-2 TRBD2 TRBV11-2 TGTGCCAGCAGCTTAGTTGCGGGAGGGAACACCGGGGAGCTGTTTTTT CASSLVAGGNTGELFF
. TRBJ2-7 . TRBV19 TGTGCCAGTCGGTCGCGGCTGAACTCCTACGAGCAGTACTTC CASRSRLNSYEQYF
once TRBJ1-1 TRBD1 TRBV10-3 TGTGCCATCAGTGCCACAGGGGACACTGAAGCTTTCTTT CAISATGDTEAFF
. TRBJ2-1 TRBD2 TRBV10-3 TGTGCCGTCCACGCCGGGACTAGCGGGAGGTATGAGCAGTTCTTC CAVHAGTSGRYEQFF
. TRBJ1-1 . TRBV9 TGTGCCAGCAGCGTAGACGCCGGGGAGGGGGCTGAAGCTTTCTTT CASSVDAGEGAEAFF
. TRBJ1-1 TRBD1 TRBV5-1 TGCGCCAGCAGCCCCCGGACAGGTAGAGCTTTGGCTTTCTTT CASSPRTGRALAFF
once TRBJ2-7 TRBD2 TRBV4-1 TGCGCCAGCAGCCATGCTAGCGGACCCGCCTACGAGCAGTACTTC CASSHASGPAYEQYF
. TRBJ2-7 TRBD2 TRBV18 TGTGCCAGCTCACCCCGGACTAGCGGGAGCGCAAGCTCCTACGAGCAGTACTTC CASSPRTSGSASSYEQYF
once TRBJ2-1 TRBD2 TRBV6-2/TRBV6-3 TGTGCCAGCAGCCTCTGGACTAGCGGGACCCGCTACAATGAGCAGTTCTTC CASSLWTSGTRYNEQFF
. TRBJ2-3 . TRBV6-1 TGTGCCAGCAGTGAACGGGTAGATACGCAGTATTTT CASSERVDTQYF
. TRBJ2-2 . TRBV29-1 TGCAGCGTTCGACTAGGTACCGCTAACACCGGGGAGCTGTTTTTT CSVRLGTANTGELFF
. TRBJ2-1 . TRBV6-5 TGTGCCAGCATAGACAGCGGGCTCGGGGAGCAGTTCTTC CASIDSGLGEQFF
. TRBJ1-5 . TRBV18 TGTGCCAGCTCACCCCAGAAAAGCAATCAGCCCCAGCATTTT CASSPQKSNQPQHF
once TRBJ1-3 . TRBV13 TGTGCCAGCAGCTCCCGACAGATTGGAAACACCATATATTTT CASSSRQIGNTIYF
. TRBJ2-1 TRBD2 TRBV24-1 TGTGCCACCAGTGACCCTGGTAGCGGGAGTAATGAGCAGTTCTTC CATSDPGSGSNEQFF
. TRBJ2-2 . TRBV7-5 TGTGTCAGAAGCTTAGTGAGCACCGGGGAGCTGTTTTTT CVRSLVSTGELFF
. TRBJ1-1 . TRBV2 TGTGCCAGCAGTGAAGGGGCAAAGAACACTGAAGCTTTCTTT CASSEGAKNTEAFF
. TRBJ1-3 . TRBV19 TGTGCCACCTCAGGTCTCTCTGGAAACACCATATATTTT CATSGLSGNTIYF
many TRBJ1-1 . TRBV7-9 TGTGCCAGCAGCCAGTCGGGGGATAGGACTGAAGCTTTCTTT CASSQSGDRTEAFF
. TRBJ1-1 . TRBV28 TGTGCCAGCAACCCTTCTCTCGGAGCAGCTTTCTTT CASNPSLGAAFF
. TRBJ2-5 . TRBV7-9 TGTGCCAGCAGCAACTTCGACAGGCAAGAGACCCAGTACTTC CASSNFDRQETQYF
once TRBJ2-7 . TRBV5-1 TGCGCCAGCAGCAGCTCGGGAGTCTACGAGCAGTACTTC CASSSSGVYEQYF
. TRBJ1-3 . TRBV19 TGTGCCAGTAGTCCCCAGGGATTCTCTGGAAACACCATATATTTT CASSPQGFSGNTIYF
. TRBJ1-2 TRBD1 TRBV30 TGTGCCTGGAGTGTTGGGGAGTCAGGGACAGGGGGAGTGAGGGGCTACACCTTC CAWSVGESGTGGVRGYTF
. TRBJ2-7 . TRBV5-3 TGTGCCAGAAGCCGAACCGTGCTAGTACCCTACGAGCAGTACTTC CARSRTVLVPYEQYF
few TRBJ2-1 TRBD2 TRBV7-2 TGTGCCAGCAGCTTAGTATGGGCGGGAGGTGGTGAGCAGTTCTTC CASSLVWAGGGEQFF
. TRBJ1-1 . TRBV24-1 TGTGCCACCTCTTCGGGACAAATGAACACTGAAGCTTTCTTT CATSSGQMNTEAFF
. TRBJ2-1 . TRBV24-1 TGTGCCACCAGTGATTTGACCGGGGGCTCCTACAATGAGCAGTTCTTC CATSDLTGGSYNEQFF
. TRBJ2-7 TRBD2 TRBV5-1 TGCGCCAGCAGCGTGGGACTAGACGAGCAGTACTTC CASSVGLDEQYF